A single TCR beta chain is shown here with its context. Its specificity is unknown. Germline CDR1 and CDR2: LNHDA and SQIVND (reference sequence). The V gene lost 10 bases and the J gene lost 3 bases, with 12 bases spanning the gap. The CDR3 has 12 residues. The data were obtained in a study of Ad26.COV2.S vaccination and SARS-CoV-2 variants. The wider study: Ad26.COV2.S arm of COV1001 included the donor. Study-level points and caveats: In TCR breadth and depth analyses, total T cell responses may have been underestimated.

TCRdb's copy holds only in-frame clones and misses some; the assay was immunoSEQ multiplex PCR. Here the sample spans roughly 700,000 clones, around 92% being singletons. The treatment was: about 20 received Ad26.COV2.S at low or high dose, single or two shots; roughly five received placebo; per-sample allocation not given. Each sample was drawn 63 days after the first injection (of vaccine or placebo). Spike of the Wuhan-strain SARS-CoV-2 was expressed by an Ad26 vector, which formed the vaccine. The chain employs TRBV19 and TRBJ2-5; TRBD2 is a possible D gene (5 bases). The source of this sequence is a person between 18 and 59 years old who received the Ad26.COV2.S COVID-19 vaccine or a placebo. The specimen comprised peripheral blood, sampled in a trial of Ad26.COV2.S vaccine versus placebo. In DNA, the CDR3 is TGTGCCACCGAGGGTCCCAAAGAGACCCAGTACTTC. It specifies CATEGPKETQYF.